The source of this T cell receptor (beta chain) is a study of blood T cell repertoires in COVID-19. Turning to the study itself: Whether acute or convalescent, the COVID-19 samples came from the United States, Italy and Spain.

V dropped 2 bases and J dropped 0 bases, with 11 bases sitting between them. The CDR3 spans 17 residues. CDR1 is MNHEY and CDR2 is SVGEGT in the germline V gene. This clone turned up a few times. This table comes from immunoSEQ multiplex PCR, and its TCRdb copy is limited to in-frame clones, with some not included. The sample contains under 200,000 clones, 75% to 90% of which appear only once. The rearrangement uses TRBV6-2 or TRBV6-3 and TRBJ1-6; TRBD1 is a possible D gene (5 bases). This TCR was sampled from a woman in her sixties with acute or convalescent COVID-19. The specimen sequenced was peripheral blood. CDR3 region: CASSYRLQDSYNSPLHF. In DNA, the CDR3 is TGTGCCAGCAGTTACCGTCTACAGGACTCCTATAATTCACCCCTCCACTTT.